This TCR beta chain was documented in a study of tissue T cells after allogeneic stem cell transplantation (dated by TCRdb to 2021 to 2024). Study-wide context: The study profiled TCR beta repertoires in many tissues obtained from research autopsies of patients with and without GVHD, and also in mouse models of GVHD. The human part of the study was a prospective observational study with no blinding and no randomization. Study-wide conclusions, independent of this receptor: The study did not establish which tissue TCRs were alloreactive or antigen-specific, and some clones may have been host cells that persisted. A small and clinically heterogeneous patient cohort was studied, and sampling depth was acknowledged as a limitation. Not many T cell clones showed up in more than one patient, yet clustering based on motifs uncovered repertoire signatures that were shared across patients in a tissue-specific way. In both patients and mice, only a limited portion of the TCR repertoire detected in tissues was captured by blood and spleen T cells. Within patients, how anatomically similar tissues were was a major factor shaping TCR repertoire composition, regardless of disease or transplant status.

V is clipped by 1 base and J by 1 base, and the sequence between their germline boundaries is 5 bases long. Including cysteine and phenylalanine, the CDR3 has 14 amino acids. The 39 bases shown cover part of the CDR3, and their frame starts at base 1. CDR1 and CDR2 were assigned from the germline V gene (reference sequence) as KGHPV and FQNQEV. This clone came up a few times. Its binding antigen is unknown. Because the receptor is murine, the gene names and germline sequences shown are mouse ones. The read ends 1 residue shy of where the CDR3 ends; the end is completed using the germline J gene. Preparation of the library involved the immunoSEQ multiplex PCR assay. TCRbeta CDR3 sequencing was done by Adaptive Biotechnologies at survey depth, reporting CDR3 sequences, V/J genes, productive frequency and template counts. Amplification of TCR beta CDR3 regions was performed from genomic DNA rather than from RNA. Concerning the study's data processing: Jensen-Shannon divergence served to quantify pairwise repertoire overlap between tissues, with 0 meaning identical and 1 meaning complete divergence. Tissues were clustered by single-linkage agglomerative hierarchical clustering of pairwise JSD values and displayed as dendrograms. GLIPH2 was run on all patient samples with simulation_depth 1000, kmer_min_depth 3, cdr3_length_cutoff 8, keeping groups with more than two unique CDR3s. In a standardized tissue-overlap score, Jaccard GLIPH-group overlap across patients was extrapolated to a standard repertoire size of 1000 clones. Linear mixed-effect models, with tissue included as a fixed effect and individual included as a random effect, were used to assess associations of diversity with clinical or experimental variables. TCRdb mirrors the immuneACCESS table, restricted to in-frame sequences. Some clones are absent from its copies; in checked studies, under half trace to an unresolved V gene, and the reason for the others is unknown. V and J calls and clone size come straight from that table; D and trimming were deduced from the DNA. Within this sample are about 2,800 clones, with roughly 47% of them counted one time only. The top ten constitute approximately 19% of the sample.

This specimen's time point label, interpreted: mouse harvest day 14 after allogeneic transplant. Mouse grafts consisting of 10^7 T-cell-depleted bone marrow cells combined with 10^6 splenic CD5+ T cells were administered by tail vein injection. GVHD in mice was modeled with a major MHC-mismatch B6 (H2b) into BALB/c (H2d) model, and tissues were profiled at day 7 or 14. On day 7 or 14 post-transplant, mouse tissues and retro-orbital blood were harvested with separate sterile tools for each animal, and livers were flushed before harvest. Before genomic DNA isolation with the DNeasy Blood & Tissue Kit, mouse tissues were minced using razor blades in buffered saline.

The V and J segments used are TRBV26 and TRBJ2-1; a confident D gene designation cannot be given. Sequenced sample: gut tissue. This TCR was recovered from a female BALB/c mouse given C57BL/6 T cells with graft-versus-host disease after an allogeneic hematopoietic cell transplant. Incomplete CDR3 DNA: TGTGCCAGCAGTCTGTATGGGAACTATGCTGAGCAGTTC. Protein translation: CASSLYGNYAEQF. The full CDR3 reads CASSLYGNYAEQFF.